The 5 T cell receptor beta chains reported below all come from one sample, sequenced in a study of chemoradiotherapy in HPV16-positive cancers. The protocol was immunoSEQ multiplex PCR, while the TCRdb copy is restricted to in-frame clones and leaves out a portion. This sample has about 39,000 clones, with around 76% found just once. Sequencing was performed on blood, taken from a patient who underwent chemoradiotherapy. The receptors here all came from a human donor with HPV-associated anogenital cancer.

The CDR3 loop reads CATSRRASGNTIYF. CDR3 bases: TGTGCCACCAGCAGACGGGCCTCTGGAAACACCATATATTTT. The rearrangement uses TRBV15 and TRBJ1-3, with D unresolved. CDR3 size: 14 residues. CDR1 is LNHNV and CDR2 is YYDKDF in the germline V gene (reference sequence). Trimming cost V 2 bases and J 0 bases, with 5 bases left between them. The full variable domain, its missing parts supplied by reference TRBV15 and TRBJ1-3, is DAMVIQNPRYQVTQFGKPVTLSCSQTLNHNVMYWYQQKSSQAPKLLFHYYDKDFNNEADTPDNFQSRRPNTSFCFLDIRSPGLGDTAMYLCATSRRASGNTIYFGEGSWLTVV.

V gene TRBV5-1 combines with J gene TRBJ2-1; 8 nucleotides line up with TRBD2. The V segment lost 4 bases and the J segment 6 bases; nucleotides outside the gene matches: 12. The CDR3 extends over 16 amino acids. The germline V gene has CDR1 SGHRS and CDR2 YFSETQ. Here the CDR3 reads CASSRGGPSRSNEQFF. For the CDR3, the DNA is TGCGCCAGCAGCCGGGGGGGGCCCAGCCGATCCAATGAGCAGTTCTTC.

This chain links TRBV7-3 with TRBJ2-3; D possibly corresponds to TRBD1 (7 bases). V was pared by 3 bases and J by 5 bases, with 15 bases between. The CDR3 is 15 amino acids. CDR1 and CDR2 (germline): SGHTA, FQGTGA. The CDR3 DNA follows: TGTGCCAGCAGCTTGGAGGGGGCCGGTAGAGATACGCAGTATTTT. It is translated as CASSLEGAGRDTQYF. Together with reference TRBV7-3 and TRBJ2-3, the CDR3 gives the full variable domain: GAGVSQTPSNKVTEKGKYVELRCDPISGHTALYWYRQSLGQGPEFLIYFQGTGAADDSGLPNDRFFAVRPEGSVSTLKIQRTERGDSAVYLCASSLEGAGRDTQYFGPGTRLTVL.

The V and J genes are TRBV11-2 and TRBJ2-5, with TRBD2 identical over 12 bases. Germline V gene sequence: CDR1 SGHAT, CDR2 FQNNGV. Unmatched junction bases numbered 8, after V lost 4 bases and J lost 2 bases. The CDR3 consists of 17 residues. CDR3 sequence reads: CASSSDGTSGLQETQYF. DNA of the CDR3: TGTGCCAGCAGCTCTGACGGGACTAGCGGGCTTCAAGAGACCCAGTACTTC.

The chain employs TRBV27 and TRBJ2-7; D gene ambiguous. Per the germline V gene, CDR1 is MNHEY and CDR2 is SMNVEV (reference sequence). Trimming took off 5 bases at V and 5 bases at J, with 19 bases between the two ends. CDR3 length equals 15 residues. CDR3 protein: CASSPGIPAEDEQYF. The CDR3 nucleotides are TGTGCCAGCAGTCCCGGAATTCCGGCCGAGGACGAGCAGTACTTC.